Below, one T cell receptor beta chain is given with its context. Its antigen is unknown. The sample belongs to a study of shared clonotypes between healthy human individuals. Per germline, CDR1 KGHSH and CDR2 LQKENI. The V gene lost 4 bases and the J gene lost 4 bases, with 16 bases spanning the gap. The CDR3 extends over 15 amino acids. Sorted-subset replicate PCRs used about 180 ng DNA, about 30,000 T cell genomes. Data came from immunoSEQ multiplex PCR; TCRdb stores just in-frame clones and leaves some out. The sample contains 1 million to 1.2 million clones, approximately 77% of which appear only once. Overall study findings and caveats: A few donors showed sharing of about 4.8% of naive CD4 clonotypes. Having only a few donors restricted how much genetic and exposure-history diversity was captured.

The rearrangement joins TRBV18 to TRBJ1-2, with D possibly matching TRBD1 (5 bases). The source is a man aged 18-30 years in good health. Some clones in this sample may be carry-over from other donors' samples. The specimen sequenced was memory CD4+ T cells from PBMCs. Subset of the sample: CD45RA-negative fraction. The CDR3 region has the DNA TGTGCCAGCTCACTCAACCGGGACGTACTCTATGGCTACACCTTC. Its protein product is CASSLNRDVLYGYTF.